Below are 15 T cell receptor beta chains sequenced from a single sample in a study of Tregs in tolerant kidney transplant recipients. Data came from immunoSEQ multiplex PCR; TCRdb stores just in-frame clones and leaves some out. The sample holds more than 60,000 clones; under 98% are singletons and the top ten take approximately 0.56%. The starting material was CD4+ T cells from blood, obtained before the transplant. These receptors were collected from a human donor who received a combined kidney and bone marrow transplant.

The rearrangement links TRBV7-9 to TRBJ1-2; 7 nucleotides line up with TRBD1. This CDR3 has 13 amino acids. Germline trimming cut 5 bases from V and 4 bases from J; bases unmatched to any gene: 4. In germline, CDR1 is SEHNR, CDR2 FQNEAQ (reference sequence). The CDR3 coding sequence is TGTGCCAGCAGCAAGGGACAGTTCTATGGCTACACCTTC. Amino acids: CASSKGQFYGYTF.

This chain uses TRBV5-6 with TRBJ1-2; 7 bases match TRBD1. The CDR3 length is 15 residues. The ends lost 4 bases at V and 6 bases at J; junction bases unmatched: 12. The germline CDR1 and CDR2 sequences are SGHDT and YYEEEE. The DNA of the CDR3 is TGTGCCAGCAGCCTACAGGGGTCGGGAGTTCATGGCTACACCTTC. This encodes CASSLQGSGVHGYTF. Filled out from reference TRBV5-6 and TRBJ1-2, the complete variable domain reads DAGVTQSPTHLIKTRGQQVTLRCSPKSGHDTVSWYQQALGQGPQFIFQYYEEEERQRGNFPDRFSGHQFPNYSSELNVNALLLGDSALYLCASSLQGSGVHGYTFGSGTRLTVV.

The rearrangement uses TRBV7-2 and TRBJ2-2; perhaps TRBD1 as D (6 bases). Germline V lookup: CDR1 SGHTA, CDR2 FQGNSA. Trimming removed 2 bases at V and 5 bases at J, with 15 bases between. The CDR3 covers 16 residues. This CDR3 reads CASSLLGTSRTGELFF. In nucleotides, the CDR3 is TGTGCCAGCAGCTTATTAGGGACAAGCAGGACCGGGGAGCTGTTTTTT.

This sequence joins TRBV10-2 and TRBJ2-1; 10 bases agree with TRBD2. Losses at the gene ends were 6 bases for V and 8 bases for J; bases not matched to a gene: 10. The CDR3 has 15 residues. Per germline, CDR1 WSHSY and CDR2 SAAADI. The CDR3 region is CASREVAGGFDEQFF. The CDR3 bases are TGCGCCAGCAGAGAAGTAGCGGGGGGTTTCGATGAGCAGTTCTTC.

This clone was picked up one time. V and J are TRBV7-8 and TRBJ2-7; 9 bases align to TRBD1. The junction had 5 bases not matched to a gene; V was cut back by 6 bases and J by 5 bases. The CDR3 is 13 residues long. Germline V lookup: CDR1 SGHVS, CDR2 FQNEAQ. Here the CDR3 reads CASRFTGGDEQYF. The CDR3 nucleotides read TGTGCCAGCAGATTCACAGGGGGCGACGAGCAGTACTTC.

The chain joins TRBV10-3 to TRBJ1-3; D not certain. The CDR3 sequence is 14 residues long. In germline, CDR1 is ENHRY, CDR2 SYGVKD. Trimming left V 3 bases short and J 0 bases short, with 6 bases between. As DNA, the CDR3 is TGTGCCATCAGTGATCTCCTCTCTGGAAACACCATATATTTT. Translated, it gives CAISDLLSGNTIYF.

This clone was counted once. The gene calls are TRBV5-1 and TRBJ2-7; D is possibly TRBD1 (6 bases). Germline-derived CDR1 and CDR2 are SGHRS and YFSETQ. The CDR3 sequence is 17 residues long. Trimming stripped 0 bases from V and 4 bases from J, with 20 bases between. The CDR3 DNA reads as TGCGCCAGCAGCTTGGCCCTGGACAGCCGGGCGTTATACGAGCAGTACTTC. Protein sequence: CASSLALDSRALYEQYF.

The gene calls are TRBV4-3 and TRBJ2-3; weak D call: TRBD2 (6 bases). Trimming shortened V by 1 base and J by 5 bases, and 10 bases separated the two germline ends. The CDR3 has 14 residues. Germline CDR1 LGHNA, CDR2 YSLEER. CDR3 amino acids: CASSQGRRGDTQYF. The CDR3 DNA reads as TGCGCCAGCAGCCAAGGGCGGCGGGGAGATACGCAGTATTTT.

The chain has TRBV5-1 and TRBJ1-3, with 7 bases that match TRBD1. The germline gives CDR1 SGHRS, CDR2 YFSETQ. Trimming cost V 4 bases and J 0 bases; bases outside gene matches: 1. The CDR3 totals 14 residues. The CDR3 DNA sequence: TGCGCCAGCAGCCGGGACAGCTCTGGAAACACCATATATTTT. Encoded protein: CASSRDSSGNTIYF.

This clone was detected once. The genes are TRBV7-2 and TRBJ2-2; 8 bases fit TRBD2. This CDR3 spans 15 amino acids. Germline V lookup: CDR1 SGHTA, CDR2 FQGNSA. The J segment lost 7 bases and the V segment lost 4 bases, leaving 8 bases of the junction unmatched. The CDR3 DNA is TGTGCCAGCAGCTCCAGTGTAGCGGGGATCGGGGAGCTGTTTTTT. Its translation: CASSSSVAGIGELFF.

This sequence joins TRBV30 and TRBJ1-4; tentative D call: TRBD1 (6 bases). The V gene's germline CDR1 is GTSNPN and CDR2 SVGIG (reference sequence). The V end lost 4 bases, the J end lost 8 bases, and 20 bases lay between the germline ends. The length of the CDR3 is 15 residues. CDR3 sequence reads: CAWKGWDMQKEKLFF. CDR3 sequence (DNA): TGTGCCTGGAAGGGCTGGGACATGCAAAAGGAAAAACTGTTTTTT.

The V and J genes are TRBV7-2 and TRBJ1-1, with TRBD1 as a possible D gene (6 bases). In germline, CDR1 is SGHTA, CDR2 FQGNSA. This CDR3 has 18 amino acids. V lost 1 base to trimming and J lost 1 base, with 19 bases between them. CDR3 amino acids: CASSLVPVGGGKNTEAFF. The CDR3 nucleotides are TGTGCCAGCAGCTTAGTCCCCGTGGGAGGGGGGAAGAACACTGAAGCTTTCTTT.

The V and J genes are TRBV19 and TRBJ1-1; D uncertain. The germline V gene has CDR1 LNHDA and CDR2 SQIVND (reference sequence). This CDR3 region has 15 residues. V gave up 2 bases and J gave up 2 bases, with 12 bases separating them. In DNA, the CDR3 is TGTGCCAGTAGTATAACCCCCCTATTAAACACTGAAGCTTTCTTT. It yields the protein CASSITPLLNTEAFF.

The rearrangement uses TRBV27 and TRBJ2-1; 7 bases map to TRBD2. CDR1 is MNHEY and CDR2 is SMNVEV in the germline V gene (reference sequence). This CDR3 is 15 amino acids long. Germline trimming cut 1 base from V and 0 bases from J; bases unmatched to any gene: 0. In DNA, the CDR3 is TGTGCCAGCAGTTTATGGGGGGGCTCCTACAATGAGCAGTTCTTC. Its translation: CASSLWGGSYNEQFF.

The chain couples TRBV4-2 to TRBJ2-3, with 10 bases fitting TRBD2. The CDR3 has 18 residues. CDR1 and CDR2 from the germline V gene are LGHNA and YNFKEQ. The junction had 9 bases not matched to a gene; V was cut back by 1 base and J by 2 bases. The CDR3 reads CASSQVWETSGSTDTQYF. The CDR3 bases are TGTGCCAGCAGCCAAGTCTGGGAGACTAGCGGGTCCACAGATACGCAGTATTTT.